This TCR beta chain was identified in a study of CD8+ T cells in alopecia areata. The overall study: For 6 to 18 months, tofacitinib was taken, and 6 months off drug followed. Findings of the study overall: Normal skin contains resident alphabeta T cells, and these are also sequenced in scalp samples. Tofacitinib significantly decreased scalp clonality and expanded CD8+ clones among top 100.

Following RNA extraction, reverse transcription yielded cDNA that acted as the sequencing template. This table comes from immunoSEQ multiplex PCR, and its TCRdb copy is limited to in-frame clones, with some not included. The table records under 350,000 clones, nearly 60% of them present only once. Treatment in this sample: oral pan-JAK inhibitor, 5-10 mg twice daily. The germline V gene has CDR1 SQVTM and CDR2 ANQGSEA. The CDR3 contains 13 residues. Trimming left V 4 bases short and J 0 bases short, with 9 bases between. As regards this clone: Its specificity is unknown.

The chain has TRBV29-1 and TRBJ1-2; no definite D call. The sequence derives from a human donor with alopecia areata. Sample: CD4+ T cells sorted from blood, taken at week 24, from a patient treated with tofacitinib. This CDR3 reads CSVGHRTNYGYTF. Here the CDR3 DNA reads TGCAGCGTTGGTCACAGAACTAACTATGGCTACACCTTC.